The 20 T cell receptor beta chains below come from one sample, sequenced in a study of T cell repertoires in cytomegalovirus infection. MiXCR, run by TCRdb on the reads, gives a single entry per CDR3 protein. This repertoire shows 200,000 or so distinct CDR3 sequences, roughly a fifth found once; its top ten account for around 2.7%. Sequencing was performed on PBMCs. These receptor sequences come from a human donor in good health (CMV status not recorded). Some clones in this sample may be carry-over from other donors' samples.

V gene TRBV3-1 combines with J gene TRBJ2-5, with 16 nucleotides matching TRBD2. V lost 1 base, J lost 5 bases, and 4 bases stayed unmatched. CDR1 and CDR2 from the germline V gene are LGHDT and YNNKEL (reference sequence). The CDR3 has 17 residues. The CDR3 reads CASSQAGTSGGGETQYF. In DNA, the CDR3 is TGTGCCAGCAGCCAAGCGGGGACTAGCGGGGGGGGGGAGACCCAGTACTTC.

This clonotype was seen repeatedly, ten times or more. V and J are TRBV7-2 and TRBJ2-7; a possible D gene is TRBD2 (5 bases). This CDR3 has 14 amino acids. The V end lost 3 bases, the J end lost 6 bases, and 15 bases lay between the germline ends. Germline V CDR1 and CDR2: SGHTA, FQGNSA. CDR3 DNA sequence: TGTGCCAGCAGCTTGGTAATCGGGGTGGGCGAGCAGTACTTC. Translation: CASSLVIGVGEQYF.

In its sample, this clonotype was seen many times. The V call is TRBV7-9, the J call TRBJ1-5, with 8 bases that match TRBD1. The germline gives CDR1 SEHNR, CDR2 FQNEAQ (reference sequence). Losses at the gene ends were 1 base for V and 11 bases for J; bases not matched to a gene: 1. CDR3 length: 12 amino acids. The CDR3 DNA reads as TGTGCCAGCAGCTTAGAACAGGGGGCCCAGCATTTT. It yields the protein CASSLEQGAQHF. The full variable domain, with the rest looked up from reference TRBV7-9 and TRBJ1-5, is DTGVSQNPRHKITKRGQNVTFRCDPISEHNRLYWYRQTLGQGPEFLTYFQNEAQLEKSRLLSDRFSAERPKGSFSTLEIQRTEQGDSAMYLCASSLEQGAQHFGDGTRLSIL.

The CDR3 reads CSARPTGSAETQYF. CDR3 bases: TGCAGTGCTAGACCTACAGGGTCAGCAGAGACCCAGTACTTC. J is TRBJ2-5 and V is TRBV20-1, with a possible D match to TRBD1 (6 bases). Germline assignment: CDR1 DFQATT and CDR2 SNEGSKA (reference sequence). Trimming stripped 2 bases from V and 4 bases from J, with 14 bases between. This CDR3 is built from 14 residues.

This clonotype appeared many times. The J gene is TRBJ1-2, the V gene TRBV7-2; 8 positions agree with TRBD1. Germline CDR1 is SGHTA and CDR2 is FQGNSA. After removal of 5 bases from V and 8 bases from J, the junction contained 4 bases not matched to a gene. The CDR3 spans 12 residues. The DNA of the CDR3 is TGTGCCAGCAGCCCCCGGACAGGGGGCTACACCTTC. Protein sequence: CASSPRTGGYTF.

This clonotype was seen more than once but under ten times. The chain joins TRBV6-6 to TRBJ2-2; 14 bases fit TRBD2. The CDR3 covers 16 residues. With V trimmed by 2 bases and J by 6 bases, 2 bases remained unmatched. From germline, CDR1 is MNHNY and CDR2 SVGAGI (reference sequence). CDR3 sequence: CASSYGLAGGAGELFF. The CDR3 DNA reads as TGTGCCAGCAGTTACGGACTAGCGGGAGGCGCCGGGGAGCTGTTTTTT.

This clonotype was recorded many times. The chain employs TRBV19 and TRBJ1-2, with 10 bases fitting TRBD1. Germline V gives CDR1 LNHDA, CDR2 SQIVND (reference sequence). The CDR3 is 18 amino acids. Unmatched junction bases numbered 10, after V lost 3 bases and J lost 0 bases. This CDR3 is CASSINFGTGATNYGYTF. The CDR3 nucleotides read TGTGCCAGTAGTATTAATTTTGGGACAGGGGCAACTAACTATGGCTACACCTTC.

There are many counts of this clonotype. This sequence joins TRBV7-6 and TRBJ2-7, with a tentative D call TRBD2 (6 bases). Germline V gene lookup returns CDR1 SGHVS and CDR2 FNYEAQ. The CDR3 consists of 15 residues. V was cut by 5 bases and J by 6 bases, with 20 bases left in between. CDR3 nucleotides: TGTGCCAGCAGCCCCGGGGCGGGGAACCTCCTCGAGCAGTACTTC. Translation gives CASSPGAGNLLEQYF.

This clonotype appeared many times. V gene TRBV28 combines with J gene TRBJ1-5, with 9 bases aligning to TRBD1. V lost 1 base, J lost 2 bases, and 21 bases stayed unmatched. CDR1 MDHEN and CDR2 SYDVKM come from the germline V gene. CDR3 length: 22 residues. CDR3 nucleotide sequence: TGTGCCAGCAGTTTATTGCGAGTTTTAGGGACAGGGAGATTGATTGGCAATCAGCCCCAGCATTTT. Its protein product is CASSLLRVLGTGRLIGNQPQHF.

Comment on this clonotype: The germline gene is not matched at one end of the junction; a read error may be the cause. The genes are TRBV28 and TRBJ2-6, with 8 bases identical to TRBD2. This CDR3 spans 15 amino acids. Germline V gene sequence: CDR1 MDHEN, CDR2 SYDVKM. CDR3 sequence reads: CATNRSGTVANVLTF. The CDR3 nucleotides are TGTGCCACCAATCGTAGCGGGACTGTGGCCAACGTCCTGACTTTT.

The chain has TRBV20-1 and TRBJ1-6, with unresolved D. The V end was cut by 3 bases, the J end by 0 bases, with 9 bases between. Looked up from germline, CDR1 is DFQATT and CDR2 is SNEGSKA (reference sequence). The CDR3 has 15 residues. This CDR3 is CSASEISSYNSPLHF. The CDR3 coding sequence is TGCAGTGCTAGCGAGATAAGCTCCTATAATTCACCCCTCCACTTT.

This chain links TRBV9 with TRBJ1-2; D gene uncertain. CDR1 SGDLS and CDR2 YYNGEE come from the germline V gene. The CDR3 covers 15 residues. Trimming took 3 bases from V and 6 from J, leaving 18 bases between them. The CDR3 DNA is TGTGCCAGCAGCGGCGCCGGGCAGAGGACCCATGGCTACACCTTC. Protein sequence: CASSGAGQRTHGYTF. Based on the CDR3 plus reference TRBV9 and TRBJ1-2, the full variable domain is DSGVTQTPKHLITATGQRVTLRCSPRSGDLSVYWYQQSLDQGLQFLIQYYNGEERAKGNILERFSAQQFPDLHSELNLSSLELGDSALYFCASSGAGQRTHGYTFGSGTRLTVV.

This clonotype was picked up a small number of times. The chain couples TRBV10-3 to TRBJ2-5; weak D call: TRBD1 (6 bases). The CDR3 is 15 residues long. V shed 9 bases and J shed 3 bases, with 20 bases lying between them. Germline V gene sequence: CDR1 ENHRY, CDR2 SYGVKD. This chain's CDR3 is CAIAAQGSEKETQYF. DNA for the CDR3: TGTGCCATTGCTGCCCAGGGGTCTGAAAAAGAGACCCAGTACTTC.

This chain uses TRBV14 with TRBJ1-1; maybe TRBD1 (6 bases). V shed 4 bases and J shed 1 base, with 10 bases lying between them. Germline-derived CDR1 and CDR2 are SGHDN and FVKESK. This CDR3 contains 14 residues. CDR3 sequence reads: CASSPRTANTEAFF. The DNA for the CDR3 is TGTGCCAGCAGCCCAAGGACAGCGAACACTGAAGCTTTCTTT. Full variable domain (outside the CDR3, taken from reference TRBV14 and TRBJ1-1): EAGVTQFPSHSVIEKGQTVTLRCDPISGHDNLYWYRRVMGKEIKFLLHFVKESKQDESGMPNNRFLAERTGGTYSTLKVQPAELEDSGVYFCASSPRTANTEAFFGQGTRLTVV.

This clonotype has at least ten counts. V is TRBV6-2 or TRBV6-3 and J is TRBJ2-7; a possible D gene is TRBD1 (5 bases). Trimming stripped 5 bases from V and 0 bases from J, with 8 bases between. CDR3 length: 13 amino acids. CDR1 is MNHEY, CDR2 SVGEGT, per germline. CDR3 coding DNA: TGTGCCAGCAGTCGACAGAGCTCCTACGAGCAGTACTTC. Translating it yields CASSRQSSYEQYF.

This clonotype was seen more than once but under ten times. The chain has TRBV28 and TRBJ1-5, with TRBD1 identical over 10 bases. CDR3 length: 17 residues. Germline CDR1 and CDR2: MDHEN and SYDVKM. Trimming cost V 0 bases and J 5 bases; bases outside gene matches: 7. The CDR3 is CASSLWGTGDFDQPQHF. CDR3 sequence (DNA): TGTGCCAGCAGTTTATGGGGGACAGGGGACTTCGATCAGCCCCAGCATTTT. The full variable domain, rest sourced from reference TRBV28 and TRBJ1-5, is DVKVTQSSRYLVKRTGEKVFLECVQDMDHENMFWYRQDPGLGLRLIYFSYDVKMKEKGDIPEGYSVSREKKERFSLILESASTNQTSMYLCASSLWGTGDFDQPQHFGDGTRLSIL.

J is TRBJ1-5 and V is TRBV7-9; D gene unclear. Germline V gene data show CDR1 as SEHNR and CDR2 as FQNEAQ (reference sequence). The V and J ends lost 6 bases and 6 bases respectively, with 9 bases between them. The CDR3 length is 12 residues. CDR3: CASSSSLQPQHF. The CDR3, as DNA: TGTGCCAGCAGTTCCAGTCTTCAGCCCCAGCATTTT.

The J gene is TRBJ2-3, the V gene TRBV27; no clear D. Germline CDR1 and CDR2: MNHEY and SMNVEV (reference sequence). The CDR3 has 12 amino acids. Trimming removed 5 bases at V and 6 bases at J, with 9 bases between. The CDR3 nucleotides are TGTGCCAGCAGTGACGTCGGTGATACGCAGTATTTT. This encodes CASSDVGDTQYF.

This clonotype has a single count. The gene calls are TRBV20-1 and TRBJ2-6, with TRBD1 matching over 7 bases. Germline V gene sequence: CDR1 DFQATT, CDR2 SNEGSKA (reference sequence). Germline trimming cut 6 bases from V and 2 bases from J; bases unmatched to any gene: 4. The CDR3 is made up of 14 amino acids. The CDR3 protein is CSAFRGTGANVLTF. The CDR3 DNA reads TGCAGTGCGTTCAGGGGGACTGGGGCCAACGTCCTGACTTTC.

V is TRBV2 and J is TRBJ1-1, with D possibly TRBD1 on 5 matching bases. The CDR3 covers 15 residues. Per the germline V gene, CDR1 is SNHLY and CDR2 is FYNNEI. V lost 3 bases and J lost 7, with 18 bases in between. The CDR3 DNA follows: TGTGCCAGCAGTGATCCAGGAGAGGGGTTGTTTGAAGCTTTCTTT. Protein: CASSDPGEGLFEAFF. The whole variable domain, filled in from reference TRBV2 and TRBJ1-1, reads EPEVTQTPSHQVTQMGQEVILRCVPISNHLYFYWYRQILGQKVEFLVSFYNNEISEKSEIFDDQFSVERPDGSNFTLKIRSTKLEDSAMYFCASSDPGEGLFEAFFGQGTRLTVV.